Included here is one T cell receptor beta chain sequence, with context. Measured with immunoSEQ multiplex PCR; TCRdb has only the in-frame clones, and not every one. Found here are 26,000 or so clones, about nine tenths of them singletons; the top ten hold about an eighth. The sample originates from a study of control samples from healthy donors and cancer patients. Trimming took off 6 bases at V and 0 bases at J, with 14 bases between the two ends. This CDR3 has 16 residues. CDR1 and CDR2 from the germline V gene are MNHEY and SMNVEV (reference sequence). Sequenced sample: PBMCs. The chain carries TRBV27 and TRBJ2-2, with D perhaps given as TRBD1 or TRBD2 (6 bases each). This receptor was obtained from a man aged 45-65 years with lung cancer. CDR3 in amino acids: CASRLNGGPNTGELFF. In nucleotides, the CDR3 is TGTGCCAGCAGGTTAAACGGGGGCCCGAACACCGGGGAGCTGTTTTTT.